Here is one T cell receptor (beta chain) with its context. Germline V CDR1 and CDR2: MNHGY, SAAAGT. V lost 8 bases and J lost 2, with 17 bases in between. The CDR3 consists of 15 residues. The sample's treatment: preoperative locoregional IRX-2 cytokine immunotherapy. This phase Ib study tested locoregional IRX-2 cytokine immunotherapy given before surgery. The sample is drawn from a study of preoperative IRX-2 immunotherapy in early breast cancer. The table came from immunoSEQ multiplex PCR; TCRdb's copy has only in-frame clones and leaves some out. The sample lists approximately 38,000 clones, 75% to 85% occurring once.

The sample here was lymph node tissue, taken after IRX-2 immunotherapy. The chain recombines TRBV6-8 with TRBJ2-3; weak D call: TRBD1 (6 bases). This receptor was identified in a human donor with breast cancer. CDR3 residues: CASLDRRVDTDTQYF. CDR3 in DNA: TGTGCCAGCCTGGACAGAAGAGTAGACACAGATACGCAGTATTTT.